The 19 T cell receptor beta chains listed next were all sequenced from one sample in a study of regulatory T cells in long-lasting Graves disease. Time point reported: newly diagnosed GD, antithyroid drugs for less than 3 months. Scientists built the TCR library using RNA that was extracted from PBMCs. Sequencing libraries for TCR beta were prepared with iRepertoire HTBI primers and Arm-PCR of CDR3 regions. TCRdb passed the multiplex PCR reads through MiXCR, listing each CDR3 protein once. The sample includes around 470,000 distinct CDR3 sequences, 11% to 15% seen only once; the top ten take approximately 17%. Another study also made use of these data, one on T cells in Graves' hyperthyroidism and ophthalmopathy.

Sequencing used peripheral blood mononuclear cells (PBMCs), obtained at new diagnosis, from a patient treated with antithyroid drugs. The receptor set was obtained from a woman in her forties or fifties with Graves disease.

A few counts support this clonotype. The CDR3 DNA reads TGTGCCAGCAGCCGGTCGTCAGGGTTCGGGGAAAAACTGTTTTTT. This gives the protein CASSRSSGFGEKLFF. The chain couples TRBV3-1 to TRBJ1-4; TRBD1 is a possible D gene (5 bases). V shed 4 bases and J shed 8 bases, with 17 bases lying between them. The CDR3 extends over 15 amino acids. Germline loops: CDR1 LGHDT, CDR2 YNNKEL (reference sequence).

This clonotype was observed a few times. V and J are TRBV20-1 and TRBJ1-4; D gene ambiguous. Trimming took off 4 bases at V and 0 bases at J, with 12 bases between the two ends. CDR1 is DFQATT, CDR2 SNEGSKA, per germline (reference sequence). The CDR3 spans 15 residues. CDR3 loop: CSATPPDATNEKLFF. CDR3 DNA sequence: TGCAGTGCTACTCCCCCAGATGCAACTAATGAAAAACTGTTTTTT.

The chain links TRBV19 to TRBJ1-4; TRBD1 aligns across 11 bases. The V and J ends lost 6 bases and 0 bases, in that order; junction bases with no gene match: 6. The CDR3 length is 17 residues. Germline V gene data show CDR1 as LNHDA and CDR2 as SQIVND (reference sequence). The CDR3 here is CASRTPGQGATNEKLFF. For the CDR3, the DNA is TGTGCCAGTAGGACTCCGGGACAGGGGGCAACTAATGAAAAACTGTTTTTT.

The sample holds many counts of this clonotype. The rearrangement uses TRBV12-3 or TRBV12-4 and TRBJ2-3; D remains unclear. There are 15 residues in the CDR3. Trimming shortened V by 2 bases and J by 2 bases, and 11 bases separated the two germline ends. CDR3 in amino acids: CASSLNSADTDTQYF. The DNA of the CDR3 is TGTGCCAGCAGTTTAAACAGCGCTGACACAGATACGCAGTATTTT.

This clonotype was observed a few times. In nucleotides, the CDR3 is TGTGCCAGCAGCTTACGGTACGGGGGCTACACCTTC. It encodes CASSLRYGGYTF. The chain uses TRBV7-3 and TRBJ1-2; D remains ambiguous. The CDR3 covers 12 residues. CDR1 SGHTA and CDR2 FQGTGA come from the germline V gene. V lost 2 bases, J lost 8 bases, and 9 bases lay in between.

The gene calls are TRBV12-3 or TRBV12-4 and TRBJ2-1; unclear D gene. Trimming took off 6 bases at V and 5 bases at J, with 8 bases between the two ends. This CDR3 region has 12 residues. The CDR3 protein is CASSPANNEQFF. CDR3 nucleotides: TGTGCCAGCAGCCCCGCTAACAATGAGCAGTTCTTC.

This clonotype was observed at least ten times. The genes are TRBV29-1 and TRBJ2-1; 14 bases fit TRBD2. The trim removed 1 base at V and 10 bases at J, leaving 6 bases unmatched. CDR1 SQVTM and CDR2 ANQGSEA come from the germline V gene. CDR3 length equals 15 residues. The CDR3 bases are TGCAGCGTTGAAGGGGGGGGACTAGCGGGAGACGAGCAGTTCTTC. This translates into CSVEGGGLAGDEQFF.

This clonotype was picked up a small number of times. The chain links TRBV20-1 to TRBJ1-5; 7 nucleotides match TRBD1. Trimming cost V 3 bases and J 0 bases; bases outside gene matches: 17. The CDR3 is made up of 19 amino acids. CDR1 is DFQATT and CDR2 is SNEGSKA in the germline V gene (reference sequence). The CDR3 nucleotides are TGCAGTGCTAGGGGTTTCTTAGGGGGCCACCTAGATAGCAATCAGCCCCAGCATTTT. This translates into CSARGFLGGHLDSNQPQHF.

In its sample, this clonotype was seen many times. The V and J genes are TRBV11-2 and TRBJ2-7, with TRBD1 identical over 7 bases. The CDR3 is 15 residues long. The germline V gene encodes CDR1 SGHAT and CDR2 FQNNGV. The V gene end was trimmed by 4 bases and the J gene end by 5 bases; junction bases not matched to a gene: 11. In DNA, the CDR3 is TGTGCCAGCAGCTCGAATAGGGGGCGAATCGACGAGCAGTACTTC. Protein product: CASSSNRGRIDEQYF. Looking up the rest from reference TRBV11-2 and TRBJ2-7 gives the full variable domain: EAGVAQSPRYKIIEKRQSVAFWCNPISGHATLYWYQQILGQGPKLLIQFQNNGVVDDSQLPKDRFSAERLKGVDSTLKIQPAKLEDSAVYLCASSSNRGRIDEQYFGPGTRLTVT.

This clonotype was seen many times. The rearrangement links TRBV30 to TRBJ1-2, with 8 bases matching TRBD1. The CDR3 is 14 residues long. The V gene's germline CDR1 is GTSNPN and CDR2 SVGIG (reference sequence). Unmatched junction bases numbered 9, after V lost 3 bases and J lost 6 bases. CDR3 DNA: TGTGCCTGGAGGAACAGGGGGGACCACCATGGCTACACCTTC. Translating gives CAWRNRGDHHGYTF.

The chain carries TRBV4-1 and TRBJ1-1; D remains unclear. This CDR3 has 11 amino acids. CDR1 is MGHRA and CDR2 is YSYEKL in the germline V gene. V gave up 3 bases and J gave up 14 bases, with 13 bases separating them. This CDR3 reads CASSQGLSAFF. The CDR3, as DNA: TGCGCCAGCAGCCAGGGGTTGTCGGCCTTCTTT.

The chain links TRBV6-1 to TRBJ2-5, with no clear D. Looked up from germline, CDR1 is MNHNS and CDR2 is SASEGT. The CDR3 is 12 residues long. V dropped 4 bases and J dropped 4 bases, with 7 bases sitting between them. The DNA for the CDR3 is TGTGCCAGCAGTGCCGAGAGAGAGACCCAGTACTTC. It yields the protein CASSAERETQYF.

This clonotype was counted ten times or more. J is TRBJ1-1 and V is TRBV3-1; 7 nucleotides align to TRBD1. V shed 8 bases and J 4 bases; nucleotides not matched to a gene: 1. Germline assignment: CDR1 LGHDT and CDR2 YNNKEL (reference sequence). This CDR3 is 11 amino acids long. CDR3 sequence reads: CASRTGTEAFF. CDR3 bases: TGTGCCAGCCGGACAGGCACTGAAGCTTTCTTT.

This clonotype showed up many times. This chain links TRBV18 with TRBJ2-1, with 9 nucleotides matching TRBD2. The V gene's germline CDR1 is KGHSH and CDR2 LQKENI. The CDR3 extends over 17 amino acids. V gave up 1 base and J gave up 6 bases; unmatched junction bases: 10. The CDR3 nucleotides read TGTGCCAGCTCACCACGAGCGGGAGCGGGAGGCCTCAATGAGCAGTTCTTC. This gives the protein CASSPRAGAGGLNEQFF.

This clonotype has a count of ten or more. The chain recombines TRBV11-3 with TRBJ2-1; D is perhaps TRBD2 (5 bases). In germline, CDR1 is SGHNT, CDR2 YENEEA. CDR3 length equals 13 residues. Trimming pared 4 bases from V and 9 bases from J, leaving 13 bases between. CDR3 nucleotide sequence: TGTGCCAGCAGCTCACCCTCTAGCAGTGAGCAGTTCTTC. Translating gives CASSSPSSSEQFF.

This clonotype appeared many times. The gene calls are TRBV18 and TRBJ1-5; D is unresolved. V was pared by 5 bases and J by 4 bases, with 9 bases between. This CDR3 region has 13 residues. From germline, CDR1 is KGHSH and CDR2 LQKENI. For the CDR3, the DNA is TGTGCCAGCTCAATGGGAGTAAATCAGCCCCAGCATTTT. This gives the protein CASSMGVNQPQHF. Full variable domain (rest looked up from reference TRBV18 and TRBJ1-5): NAGVMQNPRHLVRRRGQEARLRCSPMKGHSHVYWYRQLPEEGLKFMVYLQKENIIDESGMPKERFSAEFPKEGPSILRIQQVVRGDSAAYFCASSMGVNQPQHFGDGTRLSIL.

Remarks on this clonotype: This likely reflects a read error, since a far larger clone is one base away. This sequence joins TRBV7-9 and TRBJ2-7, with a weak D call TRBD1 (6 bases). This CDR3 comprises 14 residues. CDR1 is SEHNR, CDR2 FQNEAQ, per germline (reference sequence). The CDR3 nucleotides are TGTGCCAGCAGCTTATGGGGACAACCCTACGAGCAGTGCTTC. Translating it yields CASSLWGQPYEQCF.

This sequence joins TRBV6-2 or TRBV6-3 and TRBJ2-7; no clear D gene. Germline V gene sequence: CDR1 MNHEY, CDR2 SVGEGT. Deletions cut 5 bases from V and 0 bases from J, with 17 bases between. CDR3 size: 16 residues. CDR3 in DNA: TGTGCCAGCAGTGAAGACCCCAGGATGGTCTCCTACGAGCAGTACTTC. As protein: CASSEDPRMVSYEQYF.

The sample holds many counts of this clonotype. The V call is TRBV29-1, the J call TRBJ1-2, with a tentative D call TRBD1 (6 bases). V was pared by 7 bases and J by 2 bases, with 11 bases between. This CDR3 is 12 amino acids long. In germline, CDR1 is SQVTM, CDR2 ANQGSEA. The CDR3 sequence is CSAHTGNYGYTF. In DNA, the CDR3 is TGCAGCGCCCATACAGGGAACTATGGCTACACCTTC.